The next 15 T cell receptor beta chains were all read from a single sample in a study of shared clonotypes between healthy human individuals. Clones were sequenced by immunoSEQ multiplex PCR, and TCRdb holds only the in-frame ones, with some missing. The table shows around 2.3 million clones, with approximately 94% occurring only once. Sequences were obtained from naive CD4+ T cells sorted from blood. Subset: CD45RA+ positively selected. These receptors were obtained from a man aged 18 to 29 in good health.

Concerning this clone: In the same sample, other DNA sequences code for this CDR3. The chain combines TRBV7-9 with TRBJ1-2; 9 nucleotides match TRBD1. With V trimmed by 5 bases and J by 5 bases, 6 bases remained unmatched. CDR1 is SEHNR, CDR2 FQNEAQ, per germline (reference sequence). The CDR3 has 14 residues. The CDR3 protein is CASSTGQGYYGYTF. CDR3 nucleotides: TGTGCCAGCAGCACTGGACAGGGGTATTATGGCTACACCTTC.

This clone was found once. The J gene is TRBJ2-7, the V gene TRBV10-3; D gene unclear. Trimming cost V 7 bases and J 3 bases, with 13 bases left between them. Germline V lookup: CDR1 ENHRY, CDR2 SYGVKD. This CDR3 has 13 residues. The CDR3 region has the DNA TGTGCCATCAAAGACCCCCAGAGCTACGAGCAGTACTTC. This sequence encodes CAIKDPQSYEQYF.

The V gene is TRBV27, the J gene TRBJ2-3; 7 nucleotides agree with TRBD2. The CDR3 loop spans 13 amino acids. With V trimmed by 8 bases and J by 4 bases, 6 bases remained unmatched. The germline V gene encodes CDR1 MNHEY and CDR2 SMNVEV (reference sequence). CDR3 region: CASPRGGADTQYF. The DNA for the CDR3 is TGTGCCAGCCCCCGCGGGGGTGCAGATACGCAGTATTTT.

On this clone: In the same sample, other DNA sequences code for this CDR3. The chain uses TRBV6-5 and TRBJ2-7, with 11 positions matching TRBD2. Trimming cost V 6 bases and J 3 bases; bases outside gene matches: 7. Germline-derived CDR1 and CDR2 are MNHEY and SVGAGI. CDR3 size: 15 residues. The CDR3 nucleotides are TGTGCCAGCAGCCGCGGACTAGCGGGTTTCTACGAGCAGTACTTC. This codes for CASSRGLAGFYEQYF.

CDR3 DNA: TGTGCCAGTAGCTTGACGCGGGGACTGGTTGAAAAACTGTTTTTT. It yields the protein CASSLTRGLVEKLFF. J is TRBJ1-4 and V is TRBV19; TRBD1 might be the D (5 bases). The CDR3 extends over 15 amino acids. Germline V lookup: CDR1 LNHDA, CDR2 SQIVND (reference sequence). V was cut by 6 bases and J by 7 bases, with 18 bases left in between. Full variable domain (rest looked up from reference TRBV19 and TRBJ1-4): DGGITQSPKYLFRKEGQNVTLSCEQNLNHDAMYWYRQDPGQGLRLIYYSQIVNDFQKGDIAEGYSVSREKKESFPLTVTSAQKNPTAFYLCASSLTRGLVEKLFFGSGTQLSVL.

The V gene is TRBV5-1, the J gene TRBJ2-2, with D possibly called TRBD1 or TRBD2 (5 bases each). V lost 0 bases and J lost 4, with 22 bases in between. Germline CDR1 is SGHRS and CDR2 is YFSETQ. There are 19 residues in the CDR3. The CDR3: CASSLDGGFKALFTGELFF. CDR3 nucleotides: TGCGCCAGCAGCTTGGATGGGGGTTTTAAGGCCCTGTTCACCGGGGAGCTGTTTTTT.

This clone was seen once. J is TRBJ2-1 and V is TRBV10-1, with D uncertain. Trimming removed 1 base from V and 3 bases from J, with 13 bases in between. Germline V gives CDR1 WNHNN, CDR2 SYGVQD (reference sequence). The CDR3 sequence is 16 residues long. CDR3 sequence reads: CASSELTNDLYNEQFF. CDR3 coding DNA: TGCGCCAGCAGTGAGTTAACAAACGATCTCTACAATGAGCAGTTCTTC.

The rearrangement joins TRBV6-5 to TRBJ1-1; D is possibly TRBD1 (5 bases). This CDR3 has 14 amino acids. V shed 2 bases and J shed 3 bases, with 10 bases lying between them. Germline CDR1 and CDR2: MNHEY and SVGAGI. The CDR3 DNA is TGTGCCAGCAGTTACGACGGGGGTGACACTGAAGCTTTCTTT. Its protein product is CASSYDGGDTEAFF.

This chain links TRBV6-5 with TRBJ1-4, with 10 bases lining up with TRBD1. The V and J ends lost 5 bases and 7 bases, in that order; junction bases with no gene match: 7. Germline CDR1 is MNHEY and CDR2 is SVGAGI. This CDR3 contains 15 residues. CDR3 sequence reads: CASSRPGQGSEKLFF. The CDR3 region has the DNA TGTGCCAGCAGTCGACCGGGACAGGGGAGTGAAAAACTGTTTTTT.

Here the CDR3 reads CASSDSWTEAFF. CDR3 in DNA: TGTGCCAGCAGTGACTCGTGGACAGAAGCTTTCTTT. This chain links TRBV6-4 with TRBJ1-1; TRBD1 might be the D (5 bases). The V gene's germline CDR1 is MRHNA and CDR2 SNTAGT. Between the trimmed V and J ends, which lost 0 bases and 8 bases, there was a span of 7 bases. The CDR3 sequence is 12 residues long.

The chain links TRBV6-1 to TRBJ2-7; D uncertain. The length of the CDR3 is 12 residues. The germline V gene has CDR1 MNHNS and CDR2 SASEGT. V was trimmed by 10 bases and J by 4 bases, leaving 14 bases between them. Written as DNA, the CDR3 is TGTGCCACGGAAGGGTTAAGGTACGAGCAGTACTTC. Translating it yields CATEGLRYEQYF.

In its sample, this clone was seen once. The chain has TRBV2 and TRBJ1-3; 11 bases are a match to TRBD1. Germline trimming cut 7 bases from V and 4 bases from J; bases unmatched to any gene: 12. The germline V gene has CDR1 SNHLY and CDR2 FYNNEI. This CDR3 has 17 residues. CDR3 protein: CASNVPGQGEGGNTIYF. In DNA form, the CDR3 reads TGTGCCAGCAACGTCCCGGGACAGGGGGAAGGAGGAAACACCATATATTTT.

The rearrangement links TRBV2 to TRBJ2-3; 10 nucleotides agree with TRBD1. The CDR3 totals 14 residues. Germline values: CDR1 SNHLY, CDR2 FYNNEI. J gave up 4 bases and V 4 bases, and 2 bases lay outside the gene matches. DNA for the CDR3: TGTGCCAGCAGTGGACAGGGGGCATCAGATACGCAGTATTTT. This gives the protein CASSGQGASDTQYF.

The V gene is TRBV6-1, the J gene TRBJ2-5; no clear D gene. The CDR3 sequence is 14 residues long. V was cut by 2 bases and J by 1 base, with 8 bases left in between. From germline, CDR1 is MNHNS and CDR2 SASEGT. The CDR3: CASSERTPQETQYF. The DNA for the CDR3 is TGTGCCAGCAGTGAAAGAACCCCCCAAGAGACCCAGTACTTC.

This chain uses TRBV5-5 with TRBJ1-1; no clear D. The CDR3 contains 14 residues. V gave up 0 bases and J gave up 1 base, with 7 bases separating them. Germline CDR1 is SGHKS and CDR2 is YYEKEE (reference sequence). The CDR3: CASSLVGPNTEAFF. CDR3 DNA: TGTGCCAGCAGCTTGGTAGGGCCGAACACTGAAGCTTTCTTT.